This T cell receptor (beta chain) was documented in a study of beta chain features in type 1 diabetes. Whole-study findings and limits: For type 1 diabetes patients, VDJ junctions showed fewer insertions and more deletions. Naive, central memory and regulatory TCRB repertoires appeared more similar among patients than healthy donors. Type 1 diabetes patients showed a moderate but significant shortening of TCRB CDR3s in all four CD4+ subsets.

Expressed TCRB transcripts were sequenced after all isolated RNA was converted to cDNA. Sequenced by immunoSEQ multiplex PCR; TCRdb stores in-frame clones only, minus some. This repertoire shows 600,000 to 700,000 clones, roughly 12% found once; its top ten account for around 0.12%. A note on this clone: Its antigen is not known.

Germline CDR1 is LGHNA and CDR2 is YNFKEQ. This CDR3 has 15 amino acids. V was clipped by 2 bases and J by 0 bases, with 7 bases between them. The chain carries TRBV4-2 and TRBJ2-2; no firm D call. This clonotype was sampled from a man aged 30-40 years with type 1 diabetes. The sample comprised naive CD4+ T cells from blood. CDR3 sequence reads: CASSQLTANTGELFF. CDR3 nucleotides: TGTGCCAGCAGCCAATTAACCGCGAACACCGGGGAGCTGTTTTTT.